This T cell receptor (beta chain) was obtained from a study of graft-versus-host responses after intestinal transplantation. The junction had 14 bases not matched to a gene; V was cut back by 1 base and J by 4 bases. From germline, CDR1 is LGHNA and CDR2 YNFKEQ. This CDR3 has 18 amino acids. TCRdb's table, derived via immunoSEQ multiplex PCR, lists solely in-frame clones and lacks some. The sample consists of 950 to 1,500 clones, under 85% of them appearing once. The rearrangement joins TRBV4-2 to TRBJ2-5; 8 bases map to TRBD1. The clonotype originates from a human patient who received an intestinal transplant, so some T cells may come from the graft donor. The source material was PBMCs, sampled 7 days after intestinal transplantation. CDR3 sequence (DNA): TGTGCCAGCAGCCAAGCTCCCGAGGCCTGGACAGGGCCAGAGACCCAGTACTTC. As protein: CASSQAPEAWTGPETQYF.